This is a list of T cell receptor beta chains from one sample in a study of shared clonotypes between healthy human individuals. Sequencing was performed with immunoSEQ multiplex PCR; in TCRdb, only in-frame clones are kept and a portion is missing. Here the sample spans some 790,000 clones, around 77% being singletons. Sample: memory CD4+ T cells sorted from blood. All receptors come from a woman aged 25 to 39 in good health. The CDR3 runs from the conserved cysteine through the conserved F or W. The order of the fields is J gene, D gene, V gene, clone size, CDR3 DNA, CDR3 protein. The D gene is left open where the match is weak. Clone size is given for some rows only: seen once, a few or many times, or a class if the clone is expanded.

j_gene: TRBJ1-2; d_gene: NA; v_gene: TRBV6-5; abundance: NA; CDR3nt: TGTGCCAGCAGTTACAAGGTGACCTATGGCTACACCTTC; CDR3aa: CASSYKVTYGYTF
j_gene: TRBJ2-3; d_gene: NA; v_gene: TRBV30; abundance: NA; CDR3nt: TGTGCCTGGAGTGTACAGGAAGACACAGATACGCAGTATTTT; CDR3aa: CAWSVQEDTDTQYF
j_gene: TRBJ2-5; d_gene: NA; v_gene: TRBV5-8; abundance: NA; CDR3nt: TGTGCCAGCAGTTTTGGACGAAGGGAGACCCAGTACTTC; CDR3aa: CASSFGRRETQYF
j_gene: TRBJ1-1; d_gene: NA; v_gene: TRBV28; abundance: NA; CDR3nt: TGTGCCAGCAGTTCCGGGGGAGAGAACACTGAAGCTTTCTTT; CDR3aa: CASSSGGENTEAFF
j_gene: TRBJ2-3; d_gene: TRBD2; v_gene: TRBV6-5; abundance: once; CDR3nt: TGTGCCAGCACGCGAGCGGGAGTAGCAGATACGCAGTATTTT; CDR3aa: CASTRAGVADTQYF
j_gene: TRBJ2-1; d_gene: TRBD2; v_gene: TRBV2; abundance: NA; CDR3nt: TGTGCCAGCGGGGAACTAGCGGGAGTAGGGAACAATGAGCAGTTCTTC; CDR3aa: CASGELAGVGNNEQFF
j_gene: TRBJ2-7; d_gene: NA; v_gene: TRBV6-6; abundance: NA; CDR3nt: TGTGCCAGCAGTTACAGCGGCGGAGGGTACGAGCAGTACTTC; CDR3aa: CASSYSGGGYEQYF
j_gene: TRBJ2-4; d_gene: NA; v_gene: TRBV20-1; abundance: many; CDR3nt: TGCAGTGCTAGAGACTCAAACATTCAGTACTTC; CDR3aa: CSARDSNIQYF
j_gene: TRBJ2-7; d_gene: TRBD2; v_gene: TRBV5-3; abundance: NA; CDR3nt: TGTGCCAGAAGCTTGGGCCTAGCGGTTTCCTACGAGCAGTACTTC; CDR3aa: CARSLGLAVSYEQYF
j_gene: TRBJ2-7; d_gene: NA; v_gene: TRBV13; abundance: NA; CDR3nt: TGTGCCAGCAGCCTAGACCGGTACGAGCAGTACTTC; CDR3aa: CASSLDRYEQYF
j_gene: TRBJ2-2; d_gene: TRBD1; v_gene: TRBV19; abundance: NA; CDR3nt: TGTGCCAGTAGTCTCCGACAGGGGGTGAGCACCGGGGAGCTGTTTTTT; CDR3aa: CASSLRQGVSTGELFF
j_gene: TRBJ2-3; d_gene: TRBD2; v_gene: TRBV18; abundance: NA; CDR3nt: TGTGCCAGCTCACCAGTTTTAGCGGGAGCCGATACGCAGTATTTT; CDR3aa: CASSPVLAGADTQYF
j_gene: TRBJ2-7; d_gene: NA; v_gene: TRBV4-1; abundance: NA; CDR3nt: TGCGCCAGCAGCCCCCCCCAGCCCTACGAGCAGTACTTC; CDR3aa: CASSPPQPYEQYF
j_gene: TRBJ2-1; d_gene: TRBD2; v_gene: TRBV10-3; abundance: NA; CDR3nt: TGTGCCACCGGGGCCGGGACTAGCGGAAACAATGAGCAGTTCTTC; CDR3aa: CATGAGTSGNNEQFF
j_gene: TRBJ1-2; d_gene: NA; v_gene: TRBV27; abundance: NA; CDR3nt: TGTGCCAGCAGTCCCGGGGCCCTGGGCTATGGCTACACCTTC; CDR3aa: CASSPGALGYGYTF
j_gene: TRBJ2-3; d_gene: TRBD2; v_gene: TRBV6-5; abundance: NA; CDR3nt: TGTGCCAGCAGTTACCTACTAGCGGGAGATGCAGATACGCAGTATTTT; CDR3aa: CASSYLLAGDADTQYF
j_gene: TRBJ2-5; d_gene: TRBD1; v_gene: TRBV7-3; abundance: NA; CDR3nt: TGTGCCAGCAGCATGGGACAGGGTATTTGGGAGACCCAGTACTTC; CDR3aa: CASSMGQGIWETQYF
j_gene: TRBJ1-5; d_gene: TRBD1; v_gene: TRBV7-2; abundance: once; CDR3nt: TGTGCCAGCAGCAGAGCAGGGGGCGATCAGCCCCAGCATTTT; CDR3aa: CASSRAGGDQPQHF
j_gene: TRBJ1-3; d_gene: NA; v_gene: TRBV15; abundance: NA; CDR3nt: TGTGCCACCAGCATTCGGTTCTCTGGAAACACCATATATTTT; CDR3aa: CATSIRFSGNTIYF
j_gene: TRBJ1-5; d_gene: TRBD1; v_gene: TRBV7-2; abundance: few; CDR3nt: TGTGCCAGCAGCGCGTTCGACAGGGAGGGCAAGCCCCAGCATTTT; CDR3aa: CASSAFDREGKPQHF
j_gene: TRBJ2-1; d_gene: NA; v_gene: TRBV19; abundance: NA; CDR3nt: TGTGCCAGTAGTTCCGGGACAATCGTCAATGAGCAGTTCTTC; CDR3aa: CASSSGTIVNEQFF
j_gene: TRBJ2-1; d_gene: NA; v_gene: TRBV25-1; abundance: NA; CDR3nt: TGTGCCAGCAGTGGTCTAGCAGAGAACAATGAGCAGTTCTTC; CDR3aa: CASSGLAENNEQFF
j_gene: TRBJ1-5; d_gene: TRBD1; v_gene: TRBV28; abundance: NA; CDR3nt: TGTGCCAGCAGTCCACTCGTCAGGGGGGGGTATAGCAATCAGCCCCAGCATTTT; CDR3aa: CASSPLVRGGYSNQPQHF
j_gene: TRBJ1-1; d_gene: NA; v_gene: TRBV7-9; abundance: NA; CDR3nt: TGTGCCAGCAGCTTAGTAACGGGGAACACTGAAGCTTTCTTT; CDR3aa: CASSLVTGNTEAFF
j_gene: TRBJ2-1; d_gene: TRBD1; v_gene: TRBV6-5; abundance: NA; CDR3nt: TGTGCCAGCAGTGCGACAGGGATTGAGCAGTTCTTC; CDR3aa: CASSATGIEQFF
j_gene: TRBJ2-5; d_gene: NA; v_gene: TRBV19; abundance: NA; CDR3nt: TGTGCCAGTAGTATAGGACAGCCAGAGACCCAGTACTTC; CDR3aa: CASSIGQPETQYF
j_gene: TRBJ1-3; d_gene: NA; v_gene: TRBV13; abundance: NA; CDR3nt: TGTGCCAGCAGCGCTGACAGGAGCTCTGGAAACACCATATATTTT; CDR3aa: CASSADRSSGNTIYF
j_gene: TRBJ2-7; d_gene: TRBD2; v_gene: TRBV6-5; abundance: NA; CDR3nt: TGTGCCAGCAGATCCCTGACTAGCGGGAGTTACGAGCAGTACTTC; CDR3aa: CASRSLTSGSYEQYF
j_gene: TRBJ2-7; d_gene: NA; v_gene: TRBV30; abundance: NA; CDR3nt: TGTGCCTGGAAAGGGAGTAGTACGAGCTCCTACGAGCAGTACTTC; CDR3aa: CAWKGSSTSSYEQYF
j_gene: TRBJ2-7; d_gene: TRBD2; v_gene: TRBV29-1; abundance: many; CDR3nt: TGCAGCGTTTCATTCGGCGGGAGCACCTACGAGCAGTACTTC; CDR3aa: CSVSFGGSTYEQYF
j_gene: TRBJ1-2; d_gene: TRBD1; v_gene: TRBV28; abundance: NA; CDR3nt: TGTGCCAGCAGCTCCCCCAAGGGGGCGGTCTATGGCTACACCTTC; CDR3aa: CASSSPKGAVYGYTF
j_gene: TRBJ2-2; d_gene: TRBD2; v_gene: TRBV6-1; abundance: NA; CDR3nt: TGTGCCAGCAGTGACCCTGGGACGCTAGCGGCCTACACCGGGGAGCTGTTTTTT; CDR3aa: CASSDPGTLAAYTGELFF
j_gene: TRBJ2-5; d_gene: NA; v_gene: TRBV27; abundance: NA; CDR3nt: TGTGCCAGTTCCAGGCAGTCGGGGTACCAAGAGACCCAGTACTTC; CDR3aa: CASSRQSGYQETQYF
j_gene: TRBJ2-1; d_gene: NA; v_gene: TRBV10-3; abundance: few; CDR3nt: TGTGCCATCAGTTCAGGGGGGACCTACAATGAGCAGTTCTTC; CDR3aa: CAISSGGTYNEQFF
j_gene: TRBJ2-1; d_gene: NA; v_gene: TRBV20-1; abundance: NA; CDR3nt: TGCAGTGCTCAGCGGCAGGGAGTCCCGTTCTTC; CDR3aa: CSAQRQGVPFF
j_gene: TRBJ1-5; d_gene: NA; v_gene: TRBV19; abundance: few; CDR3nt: TGTGCCAGTAGTATTTTCGGTCCCTCGGACTATAGCAATCAGCCCCAGCATTTT; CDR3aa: CASSIFGPSDYSNQPQHF
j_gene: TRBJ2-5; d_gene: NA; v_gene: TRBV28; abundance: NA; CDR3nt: TGTGCCAGCAGTTATGGGGGCCGTCGAGAGACCCAGTACTTC; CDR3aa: CASSYGGRRETQYF
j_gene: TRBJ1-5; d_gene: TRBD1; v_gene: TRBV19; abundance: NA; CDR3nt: TGTGCCAGTAGTCCTTGGGACAGGCCTCCTAAGCAATCAGCCCAGCATTTT; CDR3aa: CASSPWDRPPKQSAQHF
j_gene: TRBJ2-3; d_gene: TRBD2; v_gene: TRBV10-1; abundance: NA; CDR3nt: TGCGCCAGCAGTGAGACTCTAGCGGGAGAAGATACGCAGTATTTT; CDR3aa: CASSETLAGEDTQYF
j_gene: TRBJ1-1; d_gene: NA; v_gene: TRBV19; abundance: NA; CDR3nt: TGTGCCAGTAGTCGTCAGGGGAACATGAACACTGAAGCTTTCTTT; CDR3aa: CASSRQGNMNTEAFF
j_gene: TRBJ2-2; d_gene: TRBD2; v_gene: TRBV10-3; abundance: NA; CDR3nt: TGTGCCATCAGGGGACTAGCGGTGAACACCGGGGAGCTGTTTTTT; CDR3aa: CAIRGLAVNTGELFF